The clone carrying this TCR beta chain has more than one count but fewer than ten. These data belong to a study of blood T cell repertoires in COVID-19. Study summary: Sources were T cells, B-cell-depleted T cells, or PBMCs; the material itself was cDNA or gDNA.

Per the study methods: Scientists estimated how many nucleated cells there were by amplifying reference gene primers. The protocol was immunoSEQ multiplex PCR, while the TCRdb copy is restricted to in-frame clones and leaves out a portion. Clone size and V and J calls were adopted from that table, with D and trimming inferred from the DNA. The table has about 180,000 clones, about four fifths seen once. CDR1 SNHLY and CDR2 FYNNEI come from the germline V gene. The ends were cut back, 7 bases at V and 3 bases at J, with 15 bases in the middle. This CDR3 region has 14 residues. This receptor was identified in a human donor in a cohort sampled during active COVID-19. Material for sequencing was peripheral blood. This sequence joins TRBV2 and TRBJ1-1, with D tentatively TRBD1 (6 bases). This chain's CDR3 is CASKGGGPDTEAFF. DNA for the CDR3: TGTGCCAGCAAGGGGGGGGGCCCTGACACTGAAGCTTTCTTT. The whole variable domain, filled in from reference TRBV2 and TRBJ1-1, reads EPEVTQTPSHQVTQMGQEVILRCVPISNHLYFYWYRQILGQKVEFLVSFYNNEISEKSEIFDDQFSVERPDGSNFTLKIRSTKLEDSAMYFCASKGGGPDTEAFFGQGTRLTVV.